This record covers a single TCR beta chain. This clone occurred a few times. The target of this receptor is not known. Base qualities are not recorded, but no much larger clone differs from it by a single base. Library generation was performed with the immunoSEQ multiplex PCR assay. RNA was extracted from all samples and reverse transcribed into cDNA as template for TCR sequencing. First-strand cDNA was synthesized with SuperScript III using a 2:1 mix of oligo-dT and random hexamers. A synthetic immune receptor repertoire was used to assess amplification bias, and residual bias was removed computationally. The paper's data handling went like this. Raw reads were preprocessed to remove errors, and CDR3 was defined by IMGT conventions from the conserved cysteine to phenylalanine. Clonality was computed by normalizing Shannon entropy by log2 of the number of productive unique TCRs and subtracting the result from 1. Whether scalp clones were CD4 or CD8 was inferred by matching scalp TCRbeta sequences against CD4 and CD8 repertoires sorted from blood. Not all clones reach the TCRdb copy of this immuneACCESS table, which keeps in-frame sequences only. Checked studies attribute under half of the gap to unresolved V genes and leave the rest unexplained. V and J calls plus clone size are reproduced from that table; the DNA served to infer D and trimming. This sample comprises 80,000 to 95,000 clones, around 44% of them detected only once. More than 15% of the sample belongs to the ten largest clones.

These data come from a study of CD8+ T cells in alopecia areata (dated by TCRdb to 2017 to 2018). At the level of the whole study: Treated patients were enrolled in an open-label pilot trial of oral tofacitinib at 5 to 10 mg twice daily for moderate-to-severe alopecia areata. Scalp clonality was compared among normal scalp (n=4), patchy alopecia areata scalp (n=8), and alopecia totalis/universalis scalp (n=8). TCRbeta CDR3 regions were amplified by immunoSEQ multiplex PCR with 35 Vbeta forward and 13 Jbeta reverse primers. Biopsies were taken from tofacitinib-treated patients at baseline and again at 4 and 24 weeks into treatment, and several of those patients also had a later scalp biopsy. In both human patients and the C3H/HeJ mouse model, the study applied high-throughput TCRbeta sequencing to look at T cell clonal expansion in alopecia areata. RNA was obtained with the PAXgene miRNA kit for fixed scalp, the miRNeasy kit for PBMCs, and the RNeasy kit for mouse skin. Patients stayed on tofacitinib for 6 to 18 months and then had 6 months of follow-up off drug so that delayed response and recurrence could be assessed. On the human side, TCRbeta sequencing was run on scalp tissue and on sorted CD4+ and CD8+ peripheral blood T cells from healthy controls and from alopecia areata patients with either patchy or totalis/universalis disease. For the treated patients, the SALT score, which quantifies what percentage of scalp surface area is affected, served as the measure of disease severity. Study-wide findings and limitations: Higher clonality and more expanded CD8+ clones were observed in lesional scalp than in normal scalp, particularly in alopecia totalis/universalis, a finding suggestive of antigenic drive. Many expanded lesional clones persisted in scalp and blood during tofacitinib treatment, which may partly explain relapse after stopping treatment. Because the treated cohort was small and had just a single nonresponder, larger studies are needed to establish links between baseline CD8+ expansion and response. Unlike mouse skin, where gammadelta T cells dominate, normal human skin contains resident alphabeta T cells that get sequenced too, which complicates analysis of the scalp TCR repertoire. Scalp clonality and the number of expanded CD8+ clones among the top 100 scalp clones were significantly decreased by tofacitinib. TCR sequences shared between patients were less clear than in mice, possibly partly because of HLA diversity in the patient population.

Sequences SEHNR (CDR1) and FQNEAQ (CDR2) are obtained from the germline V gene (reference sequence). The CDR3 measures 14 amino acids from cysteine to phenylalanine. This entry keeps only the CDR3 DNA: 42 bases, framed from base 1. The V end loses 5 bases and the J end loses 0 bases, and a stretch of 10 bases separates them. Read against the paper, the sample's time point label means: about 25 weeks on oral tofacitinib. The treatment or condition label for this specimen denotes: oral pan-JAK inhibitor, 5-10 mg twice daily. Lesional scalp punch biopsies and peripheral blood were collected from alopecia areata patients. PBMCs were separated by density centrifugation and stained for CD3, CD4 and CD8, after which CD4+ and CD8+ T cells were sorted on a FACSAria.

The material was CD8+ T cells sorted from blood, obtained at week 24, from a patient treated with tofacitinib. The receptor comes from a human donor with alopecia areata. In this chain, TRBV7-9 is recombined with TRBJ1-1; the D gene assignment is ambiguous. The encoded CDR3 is CASSQSRMNTEAFF. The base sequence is TGTGCCAGCAGCCAATCTAGGATGAACACTGAAGCTTTCTTT.